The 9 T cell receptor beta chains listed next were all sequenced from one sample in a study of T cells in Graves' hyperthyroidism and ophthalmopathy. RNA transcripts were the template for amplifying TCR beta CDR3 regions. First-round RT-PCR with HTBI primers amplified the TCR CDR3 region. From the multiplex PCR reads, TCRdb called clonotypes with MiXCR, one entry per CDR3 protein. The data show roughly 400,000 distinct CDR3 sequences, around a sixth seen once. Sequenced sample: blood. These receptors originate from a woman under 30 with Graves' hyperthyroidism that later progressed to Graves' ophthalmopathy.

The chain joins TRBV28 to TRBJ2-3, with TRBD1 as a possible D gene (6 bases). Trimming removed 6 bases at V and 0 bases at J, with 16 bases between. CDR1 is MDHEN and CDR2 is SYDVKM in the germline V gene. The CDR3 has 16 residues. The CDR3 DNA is TGTGCCAGCAGGGGGGCAGACTCGATGAGCACAGATACGCAGTATTTT. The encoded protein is CASRGADSMSTDTQYF.

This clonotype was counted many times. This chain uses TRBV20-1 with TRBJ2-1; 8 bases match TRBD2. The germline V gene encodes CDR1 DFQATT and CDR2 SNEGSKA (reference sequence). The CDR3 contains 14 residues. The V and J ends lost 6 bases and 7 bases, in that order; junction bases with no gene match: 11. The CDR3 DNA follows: TGCAGTGCCCGGGAGCGGGAGATATCGAATGAGCAGTTCTTC. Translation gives CSAREREISNEQFF.

The CDR3 loop is CASSPGGTSGVETQYF. CDR3 sequence (DNA): TGTGCCAGCAGCCCTGGTGGGACTAGCGGAGTCGAGACCCAGTACTTC. The J gene is TRBJ2-5, the V gene TRBV5-4; 11 positions match TRBD2. V was pared by 4 bases and J by 5 bases, with 10 bases of the junction left unmatched. This CDR3 has 16 amino acids. Germline CDR1 and CDR2: SGHNT and YYREEE (reference sequence). Variable domain in full (rest from reference TRBV5-4 and TRBJ2-5): ETGVTQSPTHLIKTRGQQVTLRCSSQSGHNTVSWYQQALGQGPQFIFQYYREEENGRGNFPPRFSGLQFPNYSSELNVNALELDDSALYLCASSPGGTSGVETQYFGPGTRLLVL.

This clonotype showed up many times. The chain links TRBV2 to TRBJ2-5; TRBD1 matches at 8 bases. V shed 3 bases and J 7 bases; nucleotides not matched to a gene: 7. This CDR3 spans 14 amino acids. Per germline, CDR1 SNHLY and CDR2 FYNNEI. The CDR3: CASSDGTGKVTQYF. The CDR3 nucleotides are TGTGCCAGCAGTGATGGGACAGGCAAAGTGACCCAGTACTTC.

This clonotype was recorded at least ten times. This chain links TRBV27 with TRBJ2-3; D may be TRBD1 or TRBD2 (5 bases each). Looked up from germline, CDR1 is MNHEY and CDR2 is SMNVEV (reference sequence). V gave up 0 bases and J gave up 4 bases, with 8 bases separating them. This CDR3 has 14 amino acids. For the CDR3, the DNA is TGTGCCAGCAGTTTATCGATGGGGGCAGATACGCAGTATTTT. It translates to CASSLSMGADTQYF.

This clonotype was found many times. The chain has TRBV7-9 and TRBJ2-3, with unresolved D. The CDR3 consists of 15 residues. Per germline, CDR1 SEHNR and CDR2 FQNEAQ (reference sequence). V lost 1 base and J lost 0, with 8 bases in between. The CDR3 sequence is CASSLVALSTDTQYF. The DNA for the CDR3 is TGTGCCAGCAGCTTAGTGGCTCTAAGCACAGATACGCAGTATTTT.

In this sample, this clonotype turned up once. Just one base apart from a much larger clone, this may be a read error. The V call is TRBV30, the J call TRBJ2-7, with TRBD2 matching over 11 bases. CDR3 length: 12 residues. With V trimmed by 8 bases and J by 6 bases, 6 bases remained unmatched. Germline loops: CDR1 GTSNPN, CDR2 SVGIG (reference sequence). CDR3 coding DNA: TGTGCCGGGCTAGGGACTAGCGGCGAGCAGTACTTC. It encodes CAGLGTSGEQYF.

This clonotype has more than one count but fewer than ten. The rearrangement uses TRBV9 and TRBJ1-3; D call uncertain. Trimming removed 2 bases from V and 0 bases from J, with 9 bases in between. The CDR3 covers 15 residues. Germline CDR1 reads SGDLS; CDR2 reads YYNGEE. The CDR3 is CASSVAGTSGNTIYF. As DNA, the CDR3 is TGTGCCAGCAGCGTCGCGGGAACCTCTGGAAACACCATATATTTT. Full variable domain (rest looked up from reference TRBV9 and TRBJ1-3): DSGVTQTPKHLITATGQRVTLRCSPRSGDLSVYWYQQSLDQGLQFLIQYYNGEERAKGNILERFSAQQFPDLHSELNLSSLELGDSALYFCASSVAGTSGNTIYFGEGSWLTVV.

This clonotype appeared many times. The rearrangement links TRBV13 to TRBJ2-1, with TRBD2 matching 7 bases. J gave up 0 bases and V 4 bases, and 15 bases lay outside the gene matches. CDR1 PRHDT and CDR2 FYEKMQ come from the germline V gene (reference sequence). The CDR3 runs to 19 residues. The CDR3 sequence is CASSSLRWRGYSSYNEQFF. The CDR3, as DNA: TGTGCCAGCAGCTCCCTCCGATGGCGGGGGTATAGCTCCTACAATGAGCAGTTCTTC.